This entry concerns a single T cell receptor beta chain. The target antigen is unknown. The entry originates in a study of OX40 agonist ivuxolimab in advanced cancers. Study at large: Dose-escalation cases comprised hepatocellular carcinoma, melanoma, renal cell or head and neck cancer. Averaging 60 years in age, with a range of about 23 to 90, the cohort was 82.7% male. Findings and limits, study-wide: Clones of CD4+ and CD8+ blood T cells grew by week 6 at doses of 0.1 to 3.0 mg/kg. Averaged across samples, CD8+ T cells carried more expanded clones than CD4+ did.

The CDR3 has 13 amino acids. The V gene's germline CDR1 is SGHTA and CDR2 FQGNSA. Between the trimmed V and J ends, which lost 1 base and 7 bases, there was a span of 11 bases. TCRdb's copy holds only in-frame clones and misses some; the assay was immunoSEQ multiplex PCR. The repertoire holds about 85,000 clones, with about nine tenths as singletons. The chain joins TRBV7-2 to TRBJ2-7, with unresolved D. The source was CD4+ or CD8+ T cells sorted from blood, collected in a trial of the OX40 agonist ivuxolimab. The TCR comes from an adult with an advanced solid tumor such as melanoma, head and neck, liver or kidney cancer. The CDR3 is CASSLGSGLEQYF. The CDR3 DNA reads as TGTGCCAGCAGCTTAGGATCAGGCCTAGAGCAGTACTTC.